Presented here are 25 T cell receptor beta chains from one specimen sequenced in a study of shared clonotypes between healthy human individuals. Sequencing used immunoSEQ multiplex PCR; TCRdb keeps in-frame clones, though not all of them. The table lists around 1.1 million clones, approximately 77% of them singletons. Sequencing input: memory CD4+ T cells from PBMCs. The sample's subset: CD45RA-negative fraction. The receptor set was obtained from a man between 18 and 35 years old in good health. Some clones in this sample may be carry-over from other donors' samples.

The gene calls are TRBV2 and TRBJ2-5, with 8 bases lining up with TRBD2. This CDR3 is built from 14 residues. The germline gives CDR1 SNHLY, CDR2 FYNNEI. V dropped 5 bases and J dropped 1; count of bases not matched to a gene: 3. CDR3 nucleotides: TGTGCCAGCAGTCGAGGGACTAGCCAAGAGACCCAGTACTTC. This codes for CASSRGTSQETQYF.

The chain has TRBV5-1 and TRBJ2-7; TRBD1 is a possible D gene (6 bases). CDR1 is SGHRS, CDR2 YFSETQ, per germline. The CDR3 length is 14 residues. The V end was cut by 0 bases, the J end by 6 bases, with 13 bases between. The CDR3 here is CASSLGGPTGEQYF. The CDR3 region has the DNA TGCGCCAGCAGCTTGGGGGGCCCGACAGGCGAGCAGTACTTC.

The rearrangement joins TRBV28 to TRBJ2-5; D is perhaps TRBD2 (5 bases). The CDR3 extends over 13 amino acids. With 3 bases removed from V and 5 bases from J, the gap between germline ends came to 10 bases. CDR1 and CDR2 from the germline V gene are MDHEN and SYDVKM. In DNA form, the CDR3 reads TGTGCCAGCAGTTTTCCCGGGGTGGAGACCCAGTACTTC. Its translation: CASSFPGVETQYF.

CDR3 in DNA: TGTGCCAGCAGCCAAGGGACTAGCGGCTCCTACGAGCAGTACTTC. Translated, it gives CASSQGTSGSYEQYF. V gene TRBV7-8 combines with J gene TRBJ2-7; TRBD2 matches 11 bases. The germline CDR1 and CDR2 sequences are SGHVS and FQNEAQ. Trimming took 5 bases from V and 0 from J; bases not matched to a gene: 3. CDR3 size: 15 residues.

This chain uses TRBV27 with TRBJ2-7; no clear D gene. Germline assignment: CDR1 MNHEY and CDR2 SMNVEV (reference sequence). The CDR3 loop spans 13 amino acids. Deletions cut 2 bases from V and 2 bases from J, with 7 bases between. CDR3 protein: CASSLNGPYEQYF. CDR3 bases: TGTGCCAGCAGTTTAAACGGACCCTACGAGCAGTACTTC.

This clone was observed a handful of times. CDR3: CASSLRTVSSGNTIYF. Here the CDR3 DNA reads TGTGCCAGCAGCTTAAGGACAGTCAGCTCTGGAAACACCATATATTTT. The rearrangement uses TRBV7-8 and TRBJ1-3, with D possibly being TRBD1 (6 bases). Germline lookup yields CDR1 SGHVS and CDR2 FQNEAQ. CDR3 size: 16 residues. Trimming stripped 2 bases from V and 0 bases from J, with 11 bases between.

The chain couples TRBV30 to TRBJ2-3; 8 nucleotides agree with TRBD2. The CDR3 loop spans 14 amino acids. The germline CDR1 and CDR2 sequences are GTSNPN and SVGIG (reference sequence). V dropped 5 bases and J dropped 3; count of bases not matched to a gene: 7. The CDR3 sequence: CAWATSGRTDTQYF. CDR3 nucleotide sequence: TGTGCCTGGGCCACTAGCGGAAGGACAGATACGCAGTATTTT.

The V and J genes are TRBV18 and TRBJ2-7, with 13 bases aligning to TRBD2. The CDR3 spans 15 residues. Germline trimming cut 5 bases from V and 2 bases from J; bases unmatched to any gene: 3. Germline CDR1 and CDR2: KGHSH and LQKENI. The CDR3 DNA sequence: TGTGCCAGCTCAGAGGGACTAGCGGGAACCTACGAGCAGTACTTC. This codes for CASSEGLAGTYEQYF.

This clone has just a few counts. Other DNA sequences in this sample translate to the same CDR3. This chain uses TRBV10-3 with TRBJ2-3; either TRBD1 or TRBD2 may fit D (6 bases each). The CDR3 covers 15 residues. V shed 7 bases and J shed 2 bases, with 16 bases lying between them. Germline V gives CDR1 ENHRY, CDR2 SYGVKD. The CDR3 DNA reads as TGTGCCATCACCCCGGAGGGGGTAGCCACAGATACGCAGTATTTT. It codes for CAITPEGVATDTQYF.

The rearrangement joins TRBV29-1 to TRBJ2-5; 8 nucleotides line up with TRBD2. V lost 6 bases to trimming and J lost 5 bases; unmatched junction nucleotides: 5. This CDR3 contains 12 residues. CDR1 and CDR2 (germline): SQVTM, ANQGSEA. In DNA form, the CDR3 reads TGCAGCGTGGGACTAGGAGTGGAGACCCAGTACTTC. Translated: CSVGLGVETQYF.

The chain is built from TRBV28 and TRBJ2-7; the match to TRBD2 covers 11 bases. Germline CDR1 MDHEN, CDR2 SYDVKM. Losses at the gene ends were 6 bases for V and 8 bases for J; bases not matched to a gene: 9. The CDR3 has 14 residues. The CDR3 DNA sequence: TGTGCCAGCAGAGATACTAGCGGGAGTGGTAAGCAGTACTTC. As protein: CASRDTSGSGKQYF.

The sample holds one count of this clone. The rearrangement joins TRBV27 to TRBJ2-7; D is possibly TRBD2 (5 bases). The CDR3 has 14 amino acids. V shed 2 bases and J shed 3 bases, with 11 bases lying between them. Per germline, CDR1 MNHEY and CDR2 SMNVEV (reference sequence). The CDR3, as DNA: TGTGCCAGCAGTTTAGTTGCGGGCCTCTACGAGCAGTACTTC. Protein product: CASSLVAGLYEQYF.

This clone was counted only a few times. The chain carries TRBV28 and TRBJ2-1; 11 bases match TRBD2. Trimming cost V 10 bases and J 3 bases; bases outside gene matches: 11. The CDR3 extends over 16 amino acids. Germline V gene data show CDR1 as MDHEN and CDR2 as SYDVKM. CDR3 nucleotides: TGTGCCACTCAAGGGCTAGCGGGAGGCTTCTACAATGAGCAGTTCTTC. Translation gives CATQGLAGGFYNEQFF. Full variable domain (outside the CDR3, taken from reference TRBV28 and TRBJ2-1): DVKVTQSSRYLVKRTGEKVFLECVQDMDHENMFWYRQDPGLGLRLIYFSYDVKMKEKGDIPEGYSVSREKKERFSLILESASTNQTSMYLCATQGLAGGFYNEQFFGPGTRLTVL.

V gene TRBV5-8 combines with J gene TRBJ1-5; D is undetermined. The length of the CDR3 is 12 residues. The V gene's germline CDR1 is SGHTS and CDR2 YDEGEE. V was shortened by 4 bases and J by 4 bases, with 6 bases between the two germline ends. The CDR3 reads CASSARNQPQHF. The CDR3 nucleotides read TGTGCCAGCAGCGCTAGGAATCAGCCCCAGCATTTT.

The gene calls are TRBV21-1 and TRBJ1-1. TRBV21-1 corresponds to a pseudogene. The CDR3 is 14 residues long. In nucleotides, the CDR3 is TGTGCCAGCAGCAAAGTGGGGGGGACAGATGAAGCTTTCTTT. Protein: CASSKVGGTDEAFF.

The chain employs TRBV9 and TRBJ2-2; 12 nucleotides agree with TRBD1. Germline V CDR1 and CDR2: SGDLS, YYNGEE. The V segment lost 0 bases and the J segment 2 bases; nucleotides outside the gene matches: 11. The CDR3 is 20 amino acids. The CDR3 coding sequence is TGTGCCAGCAGCGTAGGATTTGGGCTGGGGACAGGGGGCAACACCGGGGAGCTGTTTTTT. This translates into CASSVGFGLGTGGNTGELFF. Drawing the rest from reference TRBV9 and TRBJ2-2, the complete variable domain is DSGVTQTPKHLITATGQRVTLRCSPRSGDLSVYWYQQSLDQGLQFLIQYYNGEERAKGNILERFSAQQFPDLHSELNLSSLELGDSALYFCASSVGFGLGTGGNTGELFFGEGSRLTVL.

As to this clone: The same CDR3 is also encoded by other DNA sequences in this sample. This chain links TRBV2 with TRBJ2-1, with D tentatively TRBD2 (5 bases). Deletions cut 5 bases from V and 0 bases from J, with 5 bases between. The CDR3 runs to 13 residues. Per germline, CDR1 SNHLY and CDR2 FYNNEI. This chain's CDR3 is CASSRDSYNEQFF. The DNA of the CDR3 is TGTGCCAGCAGTCGGGACTCCTACAATGAGCAGTTCTTC.

This clone was detected a few times. J is TRBJ2-7 and V is TRBV7-9; D is tentatively TRBD1 or TRBD2 (5 bases each). This CDR3 is 14 amino acids long. The V gene lost 0 bases and the J gene lost 2 bases, with 8 bases spanning the gap. CDR1 and CDR2 from the germline V gene are SEHNR and FQNEAQ (reference sequence). CDR3 residues: CASSLAGETYEQYF. CDR3 sequence (DNA): TGTGCCAGCAGCTTAGCGGGGGAGACCTACGAGCAGTACTTC.

The chain recombines TRBV28 with TRBJ2-7; 14 bases agree with TRBD2. The CDR3 totals 16 residues. The germline V gene has CDR1 MDHEN and CDR2 SYDVKM. With V trimmed by 6 bases and J by 5 bases, 9 bases remained unmatched. For the CDR3, the DNA is TGTGCCAGCAGGCTGACGGGGACTAGCGGGAGAGACGAGCAGTACTTC. This translates into CASRLTGTSGRDEQYF.

The chain uses TRBV7-9 and TRBJ2-3; D unclear. V gave up 5 bases and J gave up 4 bases, with 10 bases separating them. Germline values: CDR1 SEHNR, CDR2 FQNEAQ (reference sequence). CDR3 length: 13 amino acids. The CDR3 DNA reads as TGTGCCAGCAGCCCCGTCGTAGCAGATACGCAGTATTTT. It codes for CASSPVVADTQYF. The full variable domain, rest sourced from reference TRBV7-9 and TRBJ2-3, is DTGVSQNPRHKITKRGQNVTFRCDPISEHNRLYWYRQTLGQGPEFLTYFQNEAQLEKSRLLSDRFSAERPKGSFSTLEIQRTEQGDSAMYLCASSPVVADTQYFGPGTRLTVL.

The V and J genes are TRBV10-1 and TRBJ2-7; TRBD1 might be the D (5 bases). Between the trimmed V and J ends, which lost 8 bases and 2 bases, there was a span of 19 bases. Germline V lookup: CDR1 WNHNN, CDR2 SYGVQD (reference sequence). This CDR3 is built from 15 residues. CDR3 residues: CASRLWGFGAYEQYF. The CDR3 nucleotides read TGCGCCAGCCGATTATGGGGCTTTGGGGCCTACGAGCAGTACTTC.

This chain links TRBV6-1 with TRBJ2-5; 7 positions match TRBD2. The CDR3 extends over 16 amino acids. V was clipped by 2 bases and J by 6 bases; unmatched bases: 12. Germline-derived CDR1 and CDR2 are MNHNS and SASEGT. The DNA for the CDR3 is TGTGCCAGCAGTGAAATTGGTGGGAGGGCGTCGAAGACCCAGTACTTC. Translating it yields CASSEIGGRASKTQYF.

V usage is TRBV30 and J usage is TRBJ2-1; D is ambiguous. The CDR3 is 10 amino acids. Germline CDR1 is GTSNPN and CDR2 is SVGIG (reference sequence). V was cut by 7 bases and J by 10 bases, with 11 bases left in between. CDR3 in amino acids: CALGVVEQFF. The CDR3 coding sequence is TGTGCCTTAGGCGTGGTAGAGCAGTTCTTC. The variable domain in full, completed from reference TRBV30 and TRBJ2-1, reads SQTIHQWPATLVQPVGSPLSLECTVEGTSNPNLYWYRQAAGRGLQLLFYSVGIGQISSEVPQNLSASRPQDRQFILSSKKLLLSDSGFYLCALGVVEQFFGPGTRLTVL.

The chain has TRBV4-2 and TRBJ1-2; D is possibly TRBD1 (5 bases). Germline loops: CDR1 LGHNA, CDR2 YNFKEQ. V lost 8 bases and J 11 bases, leaving 24 bases between the germline ends. This CDR3 has 14 amino acids. CDR3 in amino acids: CASRPLGAPGGYTF. The CDR3 DNA reads TGTGCCAGCCGACCCCTAGGGGCTCCCGGGGGGTACACCTTC.

This clone was detected ten times or more. This sequence joins TRBV5-4 and TRBJ2-1; D may match TRBD1 or TRBD2 (5 bases each). The CDR3 runs 16 residues. CDR1 is SGHNT, CDR2 YYREEE, per germline (reference sequence). Trimming stripped 4 bases from V and 5 bases from J, with 19 bases between. CDR3 amino acids: CASSTSGARINNEQFF. CDR3 coding DNA: TGTGCCAGCAGCACCTCCGGGGCAAGAATAAACAATGAGCAGTTCTTC.